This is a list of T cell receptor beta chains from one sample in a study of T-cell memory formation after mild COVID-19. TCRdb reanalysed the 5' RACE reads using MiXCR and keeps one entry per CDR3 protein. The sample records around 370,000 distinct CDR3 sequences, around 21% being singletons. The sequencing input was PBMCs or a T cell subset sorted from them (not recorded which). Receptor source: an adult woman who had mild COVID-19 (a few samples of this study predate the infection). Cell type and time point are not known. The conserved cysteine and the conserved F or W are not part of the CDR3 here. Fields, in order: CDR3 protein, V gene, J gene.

CDR3 protein: ASYLSGGTDTQY
V gene: TRBV5-1
J gene: TRBJ2-3

CDR3 protein: AISPGAYNEQF
V gene: TRBV10-3
J gene: TRBJ2-1

CDR3 protein: SVSDRGLYEQY
V gene: TRBV29-1
J gene: TRBJ2-7

CDR3 protein: ASSPGTGSHEQY
V gene: TRBV7-3
J gene: TRBJ2-7

CDR3 protein: SAQRGLGIGELF
V gene: TRBV20-1
J gene: TRBJ2-2

CDR3 protein: ASSHRRPTDTQY
V gene: TRBV7-9
J gene: TRBJ2-3

CDR3 protein: ASRLSPGAGKLF
V gene: TRBV12-3/TRBV12-4
J gene: TRBJ1-4

CDR3 protein: ASSLAGDGGYGYT
V gene: TRBV5-6
J gene: TRBJ1-2

CDR3 protein: ASSQDGRPSGEQY
V gene: TRBV4-2
J gene: TRBJ2-7

CDR3 protein: ASSRRTGFGANVLT
V gene: TRBV4-3
J gene: TRBJ2-6

CDR3 protein: ASSYSPGTNNYGYT
V gene: TRBV6-2/TRBV6-3
J gene: TRBJ1-2

CDR3 protein: ASSPRTSETRIGGELF
V gene: TRBV18
J gene: TRBJ2-2

CDR3 protein: ASSRGAVSSYEQY
V gene: TRBV5-6
J gene: TRBJ2-7

CDR3 protein: ASSQGRQGARGNTIY
V gene: TRBV4-1
J gene: TRBJ1-3

CDR3 protein: ASSRQSEQY
V gene: TRBV6-5
J gene: TRBJ2-7

CDR3 protein: SVDGGIVETQY
V gene: TRBV29-1
J gene: TRBJ2-5